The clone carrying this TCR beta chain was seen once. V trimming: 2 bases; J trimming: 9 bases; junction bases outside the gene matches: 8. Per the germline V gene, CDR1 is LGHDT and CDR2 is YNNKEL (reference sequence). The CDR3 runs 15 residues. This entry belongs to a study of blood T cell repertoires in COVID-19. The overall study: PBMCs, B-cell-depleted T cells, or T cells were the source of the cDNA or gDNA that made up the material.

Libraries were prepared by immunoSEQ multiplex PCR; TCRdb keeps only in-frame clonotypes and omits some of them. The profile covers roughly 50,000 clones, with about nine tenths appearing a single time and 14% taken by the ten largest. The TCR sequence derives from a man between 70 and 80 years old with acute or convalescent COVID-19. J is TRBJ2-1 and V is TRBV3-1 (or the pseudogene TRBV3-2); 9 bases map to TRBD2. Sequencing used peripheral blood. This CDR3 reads CASSQMLAGVGEQFF. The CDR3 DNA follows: TGTGCCAGCAGCCAAATGTTAGCGGGAGTGGGTGAGCAGTTCTTC.